This TCR beta chain derives from a study of radiotherapy plus CTLA-4 blockade in lung cancer. Study-level results: Early clone dynamics of blood T cells, plus interferon-beta, reportedly predicted response best. TCR clones originating in tumors grew in number in blood after radiotherapy plus ipilimumab.

Clones were read by immunoSEQ multiplex PCR, and TCRdb kept only the in-frame ones, dropping some. This table holds some 77,000 clones, 86% found once. Turning to this clone: Its antigen remains unidentified.

Germline lookup yields CDR1 LNHDA and CDR2 SQIVND (reference sequence). This CDR3 region has 14 residues. With V trimmed by 5 bases and J by 5 bases, 5 bases remained unmatched. Sequencing was performed on peripheral blood, taken from a patient treated with radiotherapy plus ipilimumab. This TCR was recovered from a human donor with non-small cell lung cancer who had a partial response to radiotherapy plus ipilimumab. The chain uses TRBV19 and TRBJ2-3; 9 bases agree with TRBD2. The CDR3: CASSLAGEIDTQYF. The CDR3 DNA reads TGTGCCAGTAGTTTAGCGGGAGAGATAGATACGCAGTATTTT.